The clone carrying this TCR beta chain has at least ten counts. The antigen is not known. This record comes from a study of T cell repertoires in cytomegalovirus infection. Study background: CMV infection plus the matching HLA type was flagged by public TCR beta signatures. Points from the study as a whole: There were carriers of CMV plus the relevant HLA, and cumulative public TCR beta family frequency identified them.

One entry per CDR3 protein, called by TCRdb with MiXCR from the reads. Here the sample spans hundreds of thousands of distinct CDR3 sequences, around 32% being singletons. CDR3 size: 17 residues. Germline lookup yields CDR1 SGHVS and CDR2 FNYEAQ. With 5 bases removed from V and 3 bases from J, the gap between germline ends came to 19 bases. This specimen consisted of cultured CD8+ T cells from PBMCs, obtained from culture after CMV antigen stimulation. The genes are TRBV7-6 and TRBJ2-2, with D perhaps TRBD1 or TRBD2 (6 bases each). This clonotype was obtained from a human donor in good health (CMV status not recorded). Some clones in this sample may be carry-over from other donors' samples. CDR3 DNA sequence: TGTGCCAGCAGCGCCCCCGGGGGCCTCGACTACACCGGGGAGCTGTTTTTT. This gives the protein CASSAPGGLDYTGELFF.